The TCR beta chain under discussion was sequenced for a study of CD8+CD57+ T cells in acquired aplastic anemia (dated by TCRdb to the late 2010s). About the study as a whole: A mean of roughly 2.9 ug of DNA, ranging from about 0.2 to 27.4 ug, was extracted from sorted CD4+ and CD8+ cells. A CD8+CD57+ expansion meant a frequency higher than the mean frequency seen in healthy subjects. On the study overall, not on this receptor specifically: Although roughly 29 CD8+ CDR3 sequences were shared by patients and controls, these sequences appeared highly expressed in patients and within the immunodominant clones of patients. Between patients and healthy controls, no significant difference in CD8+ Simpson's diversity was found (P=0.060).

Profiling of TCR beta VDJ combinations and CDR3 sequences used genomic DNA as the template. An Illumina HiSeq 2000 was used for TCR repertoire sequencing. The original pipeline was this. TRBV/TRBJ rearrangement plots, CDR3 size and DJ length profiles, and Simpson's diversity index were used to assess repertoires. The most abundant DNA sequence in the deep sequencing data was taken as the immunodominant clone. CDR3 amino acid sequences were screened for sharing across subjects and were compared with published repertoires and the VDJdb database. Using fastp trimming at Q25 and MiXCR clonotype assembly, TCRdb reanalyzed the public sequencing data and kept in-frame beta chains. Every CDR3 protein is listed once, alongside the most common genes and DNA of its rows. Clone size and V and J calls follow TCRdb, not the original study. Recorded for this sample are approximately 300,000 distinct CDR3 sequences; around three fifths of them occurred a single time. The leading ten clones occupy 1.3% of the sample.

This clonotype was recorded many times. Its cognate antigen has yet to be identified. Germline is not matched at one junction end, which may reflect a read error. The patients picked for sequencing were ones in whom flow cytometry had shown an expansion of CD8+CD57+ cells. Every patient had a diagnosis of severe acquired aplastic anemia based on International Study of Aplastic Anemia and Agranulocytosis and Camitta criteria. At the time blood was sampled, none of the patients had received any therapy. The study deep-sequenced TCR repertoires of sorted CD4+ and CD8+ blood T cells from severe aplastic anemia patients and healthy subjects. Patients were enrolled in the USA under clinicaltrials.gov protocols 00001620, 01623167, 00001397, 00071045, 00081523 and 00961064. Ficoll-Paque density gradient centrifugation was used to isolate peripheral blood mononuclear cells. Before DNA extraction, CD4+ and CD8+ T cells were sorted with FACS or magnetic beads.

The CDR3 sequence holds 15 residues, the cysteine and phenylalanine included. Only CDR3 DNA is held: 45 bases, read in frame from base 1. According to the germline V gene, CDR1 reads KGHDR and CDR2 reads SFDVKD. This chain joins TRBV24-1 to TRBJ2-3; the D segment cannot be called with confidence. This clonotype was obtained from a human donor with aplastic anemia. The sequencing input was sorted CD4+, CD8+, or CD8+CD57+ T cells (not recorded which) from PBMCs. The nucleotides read TGTGCCACCAGTGATTTGACAGTAAGCACAGATACGCAGTGTTTT. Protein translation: CATSDLTVSTDTQCF.